This T cell receptor beta chain was profiled in a study of CD8 T cells in ankylosing spondylitis. Ten or more counts support this clonotype. What it binds is unknown. MiXCR was run by TCRdb on the 5' RACE reads, yielding one entry per CDR3 protein. This table holds around 150,000 distinct CDR3 sequences, around 18% found once. Study-level findings and limits: Ankylosing spondylitis blood appeared to be characterized by a TCR beta motif of under 10 highly homologous variants. Disease-associated clones were reportedly significantly overrepresented in matched ankylosing spondylitis synovial fluid. In synovial fluid and blood from reactive arthritis, some motif variants were previously reported.

The CDR3 sequence is 15 residues long. Germline CDR1 SGHRS, CDR2 YFSETQ. V lost 6 bases and J lost 1, with 14 bases in between. The specimen was blood, either unsorted or a sorted T cell fraction (not recorded which). The sequence was collected from a male donor with ankylosing spondylitis or in good health (not recorded which). The V and J genes are TRBV5-1 and TRBJ2-1, with a tentative D call TRBD1 (6 bases). CDR3 coding DNA: TGCGCCAGCAACACAGGGTCGGGATCCTACAATGAGCAGTTCTTC. Encoded protein: CASNTGSGSYNEQFF.